The following is a TCR beta chain sequence with its context. It was with 60 Vbeta and 13 Jbeta primers that the PCR ran. Assay used: immunoSEQ multiplex PCR; TCRdb lists only in-frame clones, some missing. The table has roughly 100,000 clones, around 77% seen once. The data were obtained in a study of cytomegalovirus exposure and HLA in healthy donors. V dropped 4 bases and J dropped 1; count of bases not matched to a gene: 6. Germline assignment: CDR1 MNHEY and CDR2 SVGAGI. CDR3 length: 15 amino acids. The chain uses TRBV6-5 and TRBJ1-2, with TRBD1 identical over 7 bases. The sample comprised PBMCs. The source is a female donor in good health and CMV-seronegative. The CDR3 reads CASSSPGTVNYGYTF. For the CDR3, the DNA is TGTGCCAGCAGTTCCCCAGGGACAGTTAACTATGGCTACACCTTC.